This T cell receptor (beta chain) was identified in a study of blood T cell repertoires in COVID-19. Libraries were prepared by immunoSEQ multiplex PCR; TCRdb keeps only in-frame clonotypes and omits some of them. The sample holds about 310,000 clones; 70% to 90% are singletons and the top ten take roughly 8.9%. Losses at the gene ends were 5 bases for V and 2 bases for J; bases not matched to a gene: 6. Germline V CDR1 and CDR2: SGHVS, FQNEAQ. CDR3 size: 15 residues. The TCR comes from a middle-aged woman who had recovered from COVID-19. The material sequenced was PBMCs or T cells enriched from blood (not recorded which). The J gene is TRBJ2-5, the V gene TRBV7-8, with 9 positions matching TRBD2. The CDR3 DNA reads TGTGCCAGCAGCCCACGGACTAGCGTACAAGAGACCCAGTACTTC. Translated: CASSPRTSVQETQYF.